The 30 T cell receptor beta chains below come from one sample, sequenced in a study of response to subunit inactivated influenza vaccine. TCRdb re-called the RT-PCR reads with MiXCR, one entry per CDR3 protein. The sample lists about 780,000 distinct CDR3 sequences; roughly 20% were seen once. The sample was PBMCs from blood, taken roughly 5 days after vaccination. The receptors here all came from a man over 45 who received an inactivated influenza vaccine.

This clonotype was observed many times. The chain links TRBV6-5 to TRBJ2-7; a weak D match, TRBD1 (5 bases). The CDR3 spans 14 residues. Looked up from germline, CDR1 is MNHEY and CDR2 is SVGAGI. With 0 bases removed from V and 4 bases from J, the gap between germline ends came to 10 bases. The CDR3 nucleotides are TGTGCCAGCAGTTACTCGTCAGGGTCTTACGAGCAGTACTTC. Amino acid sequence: CASSYSSGSYEQYF.

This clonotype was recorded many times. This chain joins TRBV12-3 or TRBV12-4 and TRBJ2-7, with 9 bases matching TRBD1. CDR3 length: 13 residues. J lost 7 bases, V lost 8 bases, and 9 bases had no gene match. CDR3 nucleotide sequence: TGTGCCAGCGGGGGACAGGGAACTGGTGAGCAGTACTTC. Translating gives CASGGQGTGEQYF.

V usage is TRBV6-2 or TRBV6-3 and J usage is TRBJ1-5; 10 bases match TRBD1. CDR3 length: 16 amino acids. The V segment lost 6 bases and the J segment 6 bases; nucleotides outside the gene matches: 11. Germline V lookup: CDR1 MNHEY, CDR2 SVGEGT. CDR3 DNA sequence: TGTGCCAGCAGGACCGATACCGGGACAGGGGTTCAGCCCCAGCATTTT. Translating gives CASRTDTGTGVQPQHF.

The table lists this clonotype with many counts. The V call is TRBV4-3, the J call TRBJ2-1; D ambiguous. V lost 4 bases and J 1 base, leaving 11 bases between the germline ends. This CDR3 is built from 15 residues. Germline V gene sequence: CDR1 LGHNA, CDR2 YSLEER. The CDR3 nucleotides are TGCGCCAGCAGCCGGGGATCCCGATCCTACAATGAGCAGTTCTTC. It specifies CASSRGSRSYNEQFF.

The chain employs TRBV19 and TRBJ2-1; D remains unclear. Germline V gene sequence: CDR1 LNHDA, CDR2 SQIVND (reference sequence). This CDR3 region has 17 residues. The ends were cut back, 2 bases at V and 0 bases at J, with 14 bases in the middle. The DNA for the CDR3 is TGTGCCAGTAGTATACTTCTCGGGTCAAGCTCCTACAATGAGCAGTTCTTC. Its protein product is CASSILLGSSSYNEQFF.

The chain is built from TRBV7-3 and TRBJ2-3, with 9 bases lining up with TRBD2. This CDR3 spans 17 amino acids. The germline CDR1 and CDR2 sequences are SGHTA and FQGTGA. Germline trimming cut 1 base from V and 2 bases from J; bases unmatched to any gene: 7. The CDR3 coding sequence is TGTGCCAGCAGCTTAAAGGCGGGAGGGCCGCCCACAGATACGCAGTATTTT. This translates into CASSLKAGGPPTDTQYF.

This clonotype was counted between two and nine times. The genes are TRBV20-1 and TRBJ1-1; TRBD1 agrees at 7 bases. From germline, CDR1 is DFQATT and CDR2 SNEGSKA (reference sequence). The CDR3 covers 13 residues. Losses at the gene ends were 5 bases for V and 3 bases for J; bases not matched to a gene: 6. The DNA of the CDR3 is TGCAGTGCTGCCAGGGACAGTTACACTGAAGCTTTCTTT. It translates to CSAARDSYTEAFF.

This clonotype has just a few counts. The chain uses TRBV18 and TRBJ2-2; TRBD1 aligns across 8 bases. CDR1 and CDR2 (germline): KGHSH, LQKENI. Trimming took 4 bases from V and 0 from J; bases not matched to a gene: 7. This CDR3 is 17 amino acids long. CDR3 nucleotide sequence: TGTGCCAGCTCACTACTACTCAGGGGGCCGAACACCGGGGAGCTGTTTTTT. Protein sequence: CASSLLLRGPNTGELFF.

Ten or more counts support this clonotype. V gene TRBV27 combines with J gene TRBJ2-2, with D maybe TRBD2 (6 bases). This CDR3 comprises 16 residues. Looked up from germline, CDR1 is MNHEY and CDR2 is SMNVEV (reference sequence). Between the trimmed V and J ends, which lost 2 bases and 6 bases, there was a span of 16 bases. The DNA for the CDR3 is TGTGCCAGCAGTTTAAACTGGGGGGATGAGGCCGGGGAGCTGTTTTTT. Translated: CASSLNWGDEAGELFF.

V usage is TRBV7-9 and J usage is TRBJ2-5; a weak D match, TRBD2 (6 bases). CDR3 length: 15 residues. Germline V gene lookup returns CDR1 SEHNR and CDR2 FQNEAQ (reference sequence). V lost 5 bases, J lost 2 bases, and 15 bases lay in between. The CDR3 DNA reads TGTGCCAGCAGCGCCGCTTACCTAGCGCAAGAGACCCAGTACTTC. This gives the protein CASSAAYLAQETQYF.

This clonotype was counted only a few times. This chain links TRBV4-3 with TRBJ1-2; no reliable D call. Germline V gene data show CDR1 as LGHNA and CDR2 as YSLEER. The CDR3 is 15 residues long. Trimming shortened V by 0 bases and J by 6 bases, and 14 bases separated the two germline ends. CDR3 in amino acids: CASSQDEEGRDGYTF. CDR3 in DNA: TGCGCCAGCAGCCAAGACGAGGAGGGAAGGGATGGCTACACCTTC.

DNA for the CDR3: TGCGCCAGCAGCCAGGGGGTGGCGGGACGCTACGAGCAGTACTTC. This sequence encodes CASSQGVAGRYEQYF. The chain uses TRBV4-3 and TRBJ2-7, with D tentatively TRBD2 (6 bases). The CDR3 runs 15 residues. V dropped 3 bases and J dropped 3 bases, with 15 bases sitting between them. Germline loops: CDR1 LGHNA, CDR2 YSLEER.

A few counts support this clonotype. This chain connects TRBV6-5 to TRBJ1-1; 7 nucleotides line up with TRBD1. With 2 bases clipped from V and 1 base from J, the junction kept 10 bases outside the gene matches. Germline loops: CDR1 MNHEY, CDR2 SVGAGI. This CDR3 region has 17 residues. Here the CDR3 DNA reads TGTGCCAGCAGTTACCAGACAGGGTGGGGGACGAACACTGAAGCTTTCTTT. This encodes CASSYQTGWGTNTEAFF.

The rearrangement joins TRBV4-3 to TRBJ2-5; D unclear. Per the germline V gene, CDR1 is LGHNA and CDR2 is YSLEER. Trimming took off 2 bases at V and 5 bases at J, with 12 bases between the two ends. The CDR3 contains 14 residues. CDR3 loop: CASSQLLEWETQYF. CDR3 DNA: TGCGCCAGCAGCCAACTCCTCGAATGGGAGACCCAGTACTTC.

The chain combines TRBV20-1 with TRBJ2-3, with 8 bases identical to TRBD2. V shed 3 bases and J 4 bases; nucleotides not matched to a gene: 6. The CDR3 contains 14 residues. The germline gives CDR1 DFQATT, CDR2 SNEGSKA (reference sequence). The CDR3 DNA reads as TGCAGTGCTAGCCGTAGCGGGATGCCAGATACGCAGTATTTT. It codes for CSASRSGMPDTQYF.

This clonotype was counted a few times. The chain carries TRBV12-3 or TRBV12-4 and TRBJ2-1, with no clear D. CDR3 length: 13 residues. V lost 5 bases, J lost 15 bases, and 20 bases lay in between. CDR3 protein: CASSPSTPRGVFF. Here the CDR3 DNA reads TGTGCCAGCAGTCCATCGACCCCGCGTGGGGTGTTCTTC.

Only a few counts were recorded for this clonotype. The CDR3 DNA sequence: TGCGCCAGCAGCTTGGCAGGGGGAGGGTCTGAAGCTTTCTTT. Translating gives CASSLAGGGSEAFF. The chain uses TRBV5-1 and TRBJ1-1, with 7 nucleotides matching TRBD1. The CDR3 runs to 14 residues. After removal of 0 bases from V and 6 bases from J, the junction contained 5 bases not matched to a gene. From germline, CDR1 is SGHRS and CDR2 YFSETQ.

For the CDR3, the DNA is TGTGCCAGCAGCCACGTGGACAGGGGCTACGAGCAGTACTTC. It specifies CASSHVDRGYEQYF. The rearrangement joins TRBV5-5 to TRBJ2-7; TRBD1 matches at 9 bases. The CDR3 has 14 amino acids. The germline CDR1 and CDR2 sequences are SGHKS and YYEKEE (reference sequence). The V gene end was trimmed by 4 bases and the J gene end by 3 bases; junction bases not matched to a gene: 5.

CDR3 residues: CASSLVAGLGTEAFF. The CDR3 region has the DNA TGTGCCAGCAGCTTGGTTGCCGGGTTAGGCACTGAAGCTTTCTTT. The chain has TRBV5-5 and TRBJ1-1; D remains ambiguous. Germline CDR1 SGHKS, CDR2 YYEKEE (reference sequence). CDR3 length equals 15 residues. Trimming removed 0 bases at V and 4 bases at J, with 13 bases between.

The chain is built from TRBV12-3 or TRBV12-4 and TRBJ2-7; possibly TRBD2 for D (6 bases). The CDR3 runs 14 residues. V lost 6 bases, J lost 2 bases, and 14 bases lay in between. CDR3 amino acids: CASRTGTRAYEQYF. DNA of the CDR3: TGTGCCAGCAGGACCGGGACTCGAGCCTACGAGCAGTACTTC.

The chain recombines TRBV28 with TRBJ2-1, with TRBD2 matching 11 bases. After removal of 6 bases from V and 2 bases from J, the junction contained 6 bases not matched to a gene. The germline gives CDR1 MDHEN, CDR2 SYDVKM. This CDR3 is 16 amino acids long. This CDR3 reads CASRAKGLAAYNEQFF. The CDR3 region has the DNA TGTGCCAGCAGAGCCAAGGGACTAGCGGCCTACAATGAGCAGTTCTTC.

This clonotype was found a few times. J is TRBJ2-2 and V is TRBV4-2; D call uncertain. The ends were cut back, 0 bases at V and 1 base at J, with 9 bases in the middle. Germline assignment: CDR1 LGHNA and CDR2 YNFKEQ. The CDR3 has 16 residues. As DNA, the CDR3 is TGTGCCAGCAGCCAAGAAGGTAGTGGGAACACCGGGGAGCTGTTTTTT. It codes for CASSQEGSGNTGELFF.

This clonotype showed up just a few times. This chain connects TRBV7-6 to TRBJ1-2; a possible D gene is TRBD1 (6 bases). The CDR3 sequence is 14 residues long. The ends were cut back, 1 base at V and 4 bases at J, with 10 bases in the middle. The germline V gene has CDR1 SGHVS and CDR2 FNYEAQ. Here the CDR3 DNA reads TGTGCCAGCAGCTTAGGGCAACAGGGCTATGGCTACACCTTC. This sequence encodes CASSLGQQGYGYTF.

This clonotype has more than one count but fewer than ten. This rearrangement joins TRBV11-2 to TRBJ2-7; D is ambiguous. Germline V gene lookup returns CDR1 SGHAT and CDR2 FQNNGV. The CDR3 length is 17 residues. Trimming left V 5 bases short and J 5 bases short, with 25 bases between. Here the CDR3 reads CASSHGFPDNTPDEQYF. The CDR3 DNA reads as TGTGCCAGCAGCCACGGATTCCCCGACAATACTCCGGACGAGCAGTACTTC.

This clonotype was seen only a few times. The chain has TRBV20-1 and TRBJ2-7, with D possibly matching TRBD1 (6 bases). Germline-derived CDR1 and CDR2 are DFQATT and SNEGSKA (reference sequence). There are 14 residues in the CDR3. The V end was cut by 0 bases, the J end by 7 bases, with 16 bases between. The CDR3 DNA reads TGCAGTGCTAGAGACTGGCAGGGGACGGGAGAGCAGTACTTC. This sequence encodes CSARDWQGTGEQYF.

CDR3 sequence (DNA): TGTGCCAGCACCGCGGCGGCGTCCCTTAACAATGAGCAGTTCTTC. Amino acid sequence: CASTAAASLNNEQFF. V and J are TRBV6-2 or TRBV6-3 and TRBJ2-1; the D is unclear. This CDR3 comprises 15 residues. CDR1 is MNHEY and CDR2 is SVGEGT in the germline V gene. The V and J ends lost 7 bases and 5 bases respectively, with 18 bases between them.

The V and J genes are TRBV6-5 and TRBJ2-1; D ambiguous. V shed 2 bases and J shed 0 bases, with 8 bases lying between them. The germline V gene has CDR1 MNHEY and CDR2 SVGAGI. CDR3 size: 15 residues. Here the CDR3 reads CASSYDTFSYNEQFF. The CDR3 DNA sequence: TGTGCCAGCAGTTACGACACATTCTCCTACAATGAGCAGTTCTTC.

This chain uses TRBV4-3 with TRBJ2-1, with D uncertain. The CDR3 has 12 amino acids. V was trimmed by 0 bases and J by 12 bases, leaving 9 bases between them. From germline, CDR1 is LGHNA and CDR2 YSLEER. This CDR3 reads CASSQDSLVQFF. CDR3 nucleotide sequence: TGCGCCAGCAGCCAAGATAGTCTAGTGCAGTTCTTC.

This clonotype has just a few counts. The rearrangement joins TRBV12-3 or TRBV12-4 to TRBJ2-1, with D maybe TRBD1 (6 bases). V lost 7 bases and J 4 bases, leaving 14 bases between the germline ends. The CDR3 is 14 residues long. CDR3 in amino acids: CASTPGTLYNEQFF. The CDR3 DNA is TGTGCCAGCACTCCCGGGACATTATACAATGAGCAGTTCTTC.

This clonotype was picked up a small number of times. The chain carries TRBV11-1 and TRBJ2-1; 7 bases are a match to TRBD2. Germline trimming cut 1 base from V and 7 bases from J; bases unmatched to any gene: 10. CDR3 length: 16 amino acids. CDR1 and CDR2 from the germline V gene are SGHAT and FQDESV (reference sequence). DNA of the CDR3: TGTGCCAGCAGCTTAGGGGGCGGGAGTGAACTTAATGAGCAGTTCTTC. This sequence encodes CASSLGGGSELNEQFF.